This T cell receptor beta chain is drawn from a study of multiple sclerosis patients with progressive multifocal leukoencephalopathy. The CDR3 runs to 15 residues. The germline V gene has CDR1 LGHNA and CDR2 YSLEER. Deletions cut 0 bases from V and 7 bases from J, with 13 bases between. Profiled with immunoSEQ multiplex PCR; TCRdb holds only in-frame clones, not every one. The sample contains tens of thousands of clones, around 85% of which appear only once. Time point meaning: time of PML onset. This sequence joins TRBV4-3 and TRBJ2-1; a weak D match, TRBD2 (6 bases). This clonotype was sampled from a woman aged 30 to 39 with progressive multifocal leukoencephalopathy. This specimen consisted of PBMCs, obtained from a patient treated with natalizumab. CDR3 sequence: CASSQDRRGVNEQFF. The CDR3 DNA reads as TGCGCCAGCAGCCAAGATAGGCGGGGCGTAAATGAGCAGTTCTTC.